Below are 15 T cell receptor beta chains sequenced from a single sample in a study of T cell responses to AZD1222 COVID-19 vaccine. Assay: immunoSEQ multiplex PCR; the TCRdb copy retains only in-frame clones and omits some. The sample yields more than 150,000 clones, around 94% seen once. The sample here was peripheral blood, taken on day 0 of AZD1222 vaccination. The origin of the receptors is an adult in good health.

This chain links TRBV28 with TRBJ1-2; no clear D gene. The CDR3 has 14 residues. V lost 4 bases, J lost 0 bases, and 9 bases lay in between. Germline assignment: CDR1 MDHEN and CDR2 SYDVKM. This CDR3 is CASSSSSANYGYTF. Written as DNA, the CDR3 is TGTGCCAGCAGTTCCAGCTCAGCTAACTATGGCTACACCTTC.

V gene TRBV19 combines with J gene TRBJ2-2; D uncertain. Germline V gene sequence: CDR1 LNHDA, CDR2 SQIVND (reference sequence). The CDR3 covers 13 residues. The V end was cut by 1 base, the J end by 7 bases, with 7 bases between. CDR3 sequence: CASSIGSVGELFF. In DNA, the CDR3 is TGTGCCAGTAGTATAGGTTCGGTCGGGGAGCTGTTTTTT.

This chain connects TRBV3-1 (or the pseudogene TRBV3-2) to TRBJ1-5; D unclear. Germline CDR1 is LGHDT and CDR2 is YNNKEL (reference sequence). V lost 1 base and J lost 6, with 13 bases in between. The CDR3 runs 15 residues. Here the CDR3 DNA reads TGTGCCAGCAGCCAAGGGGTCGGGGTAACTCAGCCCCAGCATTTT. This gives the protein CASSQGVGVTQPQHF.

The gene calls are TRBV7-2 and TRBJ2-1; 8 bases map to TRBD2. The germline V gene encodes CDR1 SGHTA and CDR2 FQGNSA. V was pared by 3 bases and J by 1 base, with 2 bases of the junction left unmatched. The CDR3 has 15 residues. The CDR3 spells CASSLSGGSYNEQFF. CDR3 coding DNA: TGTGCCAGCAGCTTGTCGGGGGGGTCCTACAATGAGCAGTTCTTC.

The chain combines TRBV7-9 with TRBJ2-7; TRBD1 agrees at 7 bases. The CDR3 extends over 15 amino acids. CDR1 and CDR2 (germline): SEHNR, FQNEAQ (reference sequence). Trimming cost V 5 bases and J 9 bases; bases outside gene matches: 16. This chain's CDR3 is CASSRVTGWDTGQYV. The CDR3 nucleotides read TGTGCCAGCAGCCGGGTGACAGGGTGGGATACGGGGCAGTACGTC.

The chain links TRBV28 to TRBJ1-1; D gene unclear. The V gene lost 7 bases and the J gene lost 10 bases, with 16 bases spanning the gap. Germline lookup yields CDR1 MDHEN and CDR2 SYDVKM. CDR3 length equals 12 residues. For the CDR3, the DNA is TGTGCCAGCAACCCCCCGTCTGGGGTAGCTTTCTTT. Translating gives CASNPPSGVAFF.

This clone showed up just once. The genes are TRBV6-5 and TRBJ2-7, with TRBD1 matching 10 bases. CDR3 length: 15 amino acids. Germline CDR1 and CDR2: MNHEY and SVGAGI. The ends lost 8 bases at V and 0 bases at J; junction bases unmatched: 7. CDR3 nucleotide sequence: TGTGCCAGCTCTGCGGACAGGGGGAGCTCCTACGAGCAGTACTTC. Translating it yields CASSADRGSSYEQYF.

J is TRBJ2-7 and V is TRBV18, with 10 nucleotides matching TRBD1. This CDR3 is 14 amino acids long. Germline V CDR1 and CDR2: KGHSH, LQKENI. The V gene end was trimmed by 3 bases and the J gene end by 4 bases; junction bases not matched to a gene: 3. The chain's CDR3 is CASSPGGQGYEQYF. For the CDR3, the DNA is TGTGCCAGCTCACCTGGGGGACAGGGGTACGAGCAGTACTTC.

The chain uses TRBV10-3 and TRBJ2-3, with D unresolved. The CDR3 spans 14 residues. Trimming removed 3 bases from V and 6 bases from J, with 13 bases in between. CDR1 and CDR2 from the germline V gene are ENHRY and SYGVKD. CDR3 in amino acids: CAISENGEGDTQYF. The DNA for the CDR3 is TGTGCCATCAGTGAAAATGGAGAAGGTGATACGCAGTATTTT.

The V call is TRBV7-3, the J call TRBJ2-2; TRBD1 agrees at 8 bases. The V gene's germline CDR1 is SGHTA and CDR2 FQGTGA. This CDR3 is built from 17 residues. Trimming at V came to 4 bases and at J to 1 base, leaving 8 bases not matched to a gene. The DNA for the CDR3 is TGTGCCAGCAGCTCAGACGGACAGGGAAGGAACACCGGGGAGCTGTTTTTT. It specifies CASSSDGQGRNTGELFF. The complete variable domain, with remaining parts taken from reference TRBV7-3 and TRBJ2-2, reads GAGVSQTPSNKVTEKGKYVELRCDPISGHTALYWYRQSLGQGPEFLIYFQGTGAADDSGLPNDRFFAVRPEGSVSTLKIQRTERGDSAVYLCASSSDGQGRNTGELFFGEGSRLTVL.

The V call is TRBV2, the J call TRBJ1-2, with D unresolved. CDR1 and CDR2 from the germline V gene are SNHLY and FYNNEI. This CDR3 region has 17 residues. Trimming pared 6 bases from V and 0 bases from J, leaving 20 bases between. The chain's CDR3 is CASSGLPTTGANYGYTF. CDR3 DNA: TGTGCCAGCAGCGGACTCCCCACTACGGGAGCTAACTATGGCTACACCTTC.

The V and J genes are TRBV19 and TRBJ1-2; D remains unclear. V was clipped by 4 bases and J by 8 bases, with 20 bases between them. The V gene's germline CDR1 is LNHDA and CDR2 SQIVND (reference sequence). The CDR3 loop spans 15 amino acids. CDR3 coding DNA: TGTGCCAGTAGTACCCACCACCTGGGCCGGCAGGGCTACACCTTC. Translation gives CASSTHHLGRQGYTF.

V usage is TRBV6-6 and J usage is TRBJ2-1, with D perhaps assigned TRBD1 or TRBD2 (5 bases each). Per germline, CDR1 MNHNY and CDR2 SVGAGI (reference sequence). The CDR3 has 14 amino acids. Trimming pared 7 bases from V and 4 bases from J, leaving 14 bases between. The chain's CDR3 is CASTQGLAYNEQFF. The DNA of the CDR3 is TGTGCCAGCACTCAGGGTCTAGCTTACAATGAGCAGTTCTTC.

About this clone itself: Other DNA sequences from this sample encode an identical CDR3 as well. The genes are TRBV7-3 and TRBJ2-1; D call uncertain. The CDR3 runs to 13 residues. V dropped 1 base and J dropped 4 bases, with 5 bases sitting between them. Germline-derived CDR1 and CDR2 are SGHTA and FQGTGA. The CDR3 region has the DNA TGTGCCAGCAGCTTAAGTTCTTACAATGAGCAGTTCTTC. Protein: CASSLSSYNEQFF.

In DNA form, the CDR3 reads TGTGCCATCAGTGAGAGAGACAGGCCCTTGGGCACAGATACGCAGTATTTT. Its protein product is CAISERDRPLGTDTQYF. The chain is built from TRBV10-3 and TRBJ2-3, with D perhaps matching TRBD1 (6 bases). The ends were cut back, 2 bases at V and 1 base at J, with 16 bases in the middle. The CDR3 runs to 17 residues. The V gene's germline CDR1 is ENHRY and CDR2 SYGVKD.